The entry below describes one TCR beta chain. The material for each subset, its genomic DNA, was split evenly across several immunoSEQ plates. The data were produced by immunoSEQ multiplex PCR, yet TCRdb's version contains in-frame clones alone and is incomplete. The repertoire holds around 640,000 clones, with around 96% as singletons. J lost 6 bases, V lost 7 bases, and 5 bases had no gene match. There are 13 residues in the CDR3. Per the germline V gene, CDR1 is MNHNY and CDR2 is SVGAGI (reference sequence). The data belong to a study of shared clonotypes between healthy human individuals. Terminally differentiated effector memory CD45RA+ cells were left out of the naive CD8 fraction, which was CD45RO-negative and positively selected for CCR7.

The specimen was naive CD8+ T cells sorted from blood. The rearrangement joins TRBV6-6 to TRBJ2-2; TRBD1 matches at 7 bases. This clonotype was obtained from a woman aged 25 to 45 in good health. CDR3 loop: CASMTGWSGELFF. In DNA form, the CDR3 reads TGTGCCAGCATGACAGGGTGGTCCGGGGAGCTGTTTTTT.